The present TCR beta chain was sequenced within a study of shared clonotypes between healthy human individuals (dated by TCRdb to the early 2020s). Regarding the research as a whole: The cohort comprised a couple of women and a few men aged 18 to 49 years. Blood TCR repertoires of about five healthy adults were deeply sequenced to estimate repertoire size and the extent of clonotype sharing between individuals. For each donor, CD4 naive and CD4 memory were each given three plates, CD8 naive was given two plates, and CD8 memory was given one plate. Leukapheresis yielded between about 0.9 and 9.5 billion PBMCs per donor. Libraries were prepared and TCR repertoires were sequenced by different laboratories using diverse techniques, in order to increase sequencing depth and limit assay-specific biases.

At the junction V is shortened by 4 bases and J by 6 bases, with 19 bases in between. For CDR1 and CDR2, the germline V gene lists MNHEY and SVGAGI. Including the terminal cysteine and phenylalanine, the CDR3 comprises 15 residues. The entry retains the CDR3 DNA only, 45 bases that are in frame from base 1. CD8 naive samples consisted of CD45RO-negative cells that were positively selected for CCR7, yielding a CD45RA+CCR7+ population without TemRA cells. The donors were healthy, HIV-negative adults with no recently reported acute infections or vaccinations. All donors were Caucasian adults living in Nashville, Tennessee, USA. Blood was obtained by leukapheresis, after which PBMCs were separated by Ficoll-Histopaque density gradient centrifugation and cryopreserved in liquid nitrogen vapor phase. Analytical flow cytometry was used to check the purity and quantity of each magnetically sorted T cell population. Genomic DNA was isolated from each sorted fraction and quantified by UV absorbance on a Nanodrop 2000c.

Using the deep immunoSEQ assay, TCR CDR3 regions were amplified from genomic DNA by multiplex PCR. Genomic DNA extracted from each cell subset was distributed evenly over all wells of several immunoSEQ 96-well plates, and each plate served as one replicate. Each replicate PCR for sorted subsets received roughly 0.2 ug genomic DNA, equal to about 30,000 T cell genomes. Purified libraries were measured with a Qubit 3.0 fluorometer, size-checked on a Bioanalyzer 2100, and measured again with the KAPA Library Quantification kit. A separate single-read 150-cycle Illumina NextSeq 550 flow cell was used to sequence each immunoSEQ 96-well plate. The study's processing was this. The immunoSEQ output contained only junctional sequences without quality scores, so filtering could not match that applied to full-length reads. Sequences were annotated with PyIR, a Python wrapper for IgBLAST v1.9, using IMGT germline references to assign V/J genes and CDR3. Reads were filtered out if the reads had weak V/J assignments (E-value above 1e-6), no CDR3, stop codons, out-of-frame junctions, or ambiguous translated residues. A V3J clonotype was defined by an identical inferred V gene, J gene, and CDR3 amino acid sequence. Percentage overlap between repertoires was computed as shared unique clonotypes divided by the size of the smaller repertoire. Repertoire richness was assessed with RTK rarefaction, the Chao1 estimator, and Recon v2.1 estimates of unobserved clonotypes. OLGA was used to compute generation probabilities for all TCRbeta clonotypes that the gDNA method yielded from a few donors. As stored in TCRdb, this immuneACCESS dataset retains in-frame rearrangements with V and J assigned. A fraction of the clones does not appear; measured against another copy, unresolved V genes explain less than half of the discrepancy, and the remainder lacks a known reason. V, J and clone size were drawn from that table, and D and trimming were deduced from the DNA. The sample contains about 590,000 clones, about 95% of them found a single time. The ten largest account for 0.11% of the sample.

The research as a whole found: Rarefaction of sorted-subset datasets indicated incomplete sequencing despite the large sequencing depth. Across a few donors, about 5.2% of naive CD4, approximately 3.5% of naive CD8, 2% to 2.5% of memory CD4, and under 0.45% of memory CD8 clonotypes were shared. Sampling was restricted to blood, and TCR repertoires in tissue are likely to differ from TCR repertoires in blood. Pairwise subsampling led to the expectation that sequencing depth would affect the degree of clonotype sharing among donors. Because the study included only a small number of donors, the genetic and exposure-history diversity represented was limited. Naive subsets generally had larger estimated clonotype richness than memory subsets. Compared with non-shared clonotypes, clonotypes shared by all four sorted-subset donors had higher generation probabilities.

As for this clone: Its recognized antigen is unknown. The sample holds no much larger clone one base away, and base qualities are not on file.

The chain couples TRBV6-5 to TRBJ2-7; a weak D assignment points to TRBD2 (6 bases agree). Sequencing was carried out using naive CD8+ T cells sorted from blood. Reading the label with the study, this specimen's cell subset or site is: CD45RA+CCR7+. This sequence was found in a woman aged 30 to 39 in good health. The bases read TGTGCCAGCAGTTGTGGTTCTAGCGTGTCTTGCGAGCAGTACTTC. It encodes CASSCGSSVSCEQYF.